The sequence of this T cell receptor (beta chain) was determined in a study of blood T cell repertoires in COVID-19. Study at large: From T cells, B-cell-depleted T cells, or PBMCs came the material, which was cDNA or gDNA.

The count of this clone is one. Original methodology: Using reference gene primer amplification, nucleated cell counts were estimated. This table comes from immunoSEQ multiplex PCR, and its TCRdb copy is limited to in-frame clones, with some not included. V, J and clone size were drawn from that table, and D and trimming were deduced from the DNA. The sample shows 140,000 to 150,000 clones, about 83% of them seen only once. The clonotype was recovered from a man over 45 with acute or convalescent COVID-19. The sample comprised peripheral blood.

CDR3 DNA sequence: TGCGCCAGCAGCCAACAGACTAGCGGGGGTGCCACAGATACGCAGTATTTT. This sequence encodes CASSQQTSGGATDTQYF. The chain carries TRBV5-1 and TRBJ2-3; 12 bases map to TRBD2. Trimming cost V 4 bases and J 2 bases; bases outside gene matches: 8. Germline values: CDR1 SGHRS, CDR2 YFSETQ. CDR3 length: 17 amino acids.